This T cell receptor beta chain was recorded in a study of cytomegalovirus exposure and HLA in healthy donors. General study results and limits: Reports indicated that the classifier achieved high specificity and sensitivity in diagnosing cytomegalovirus status.

Comments on this clone: Antigen unknown.

Germline assignment: CDR1 SNHLY and CDR2 FYNNEI. The CDR3 has 12 residues. The J segment lost 5 bases and the V segment lost 8 bases, leaving 5 bases of the junction unmatched. Both 60 Vbeta primers and 13 Jbeta primers went into the PCR. The repertoire was sequenced with immunoSEQ multiplex PCR; TCRdb's copy has only in-frame clones and lacks some. This table has 110,000 or so clones, more than 60% appearing once. The source of this sequence is a female donor in good health and CMV-seronegative. The sequenced sample was PBMCs. V gene TRBV2 combines with J gene TRBJ2-5; TRBD2 matches 7 bases. The CDR3 spells CASQTSRETQYF. The CDR3 DNA reads as TGTGCCAGCCAGACTAGCCGGGAGACCCAGTACTTC. Using reference TRBV2 and TRBJ2-5 for the parts outside the CDR3, the full variable domain is EPEVTQTPSHQVTQMGQEVILRCVPISNHLYFYWYRQILGQKVEFLVSFYNNEISEKSEIFDDQFSVERPDGSNFTLKIRSTKLEDSAMYFCASQTSRETQYFGPGTRLLVL.